The 20 T cell receptor beta chains presented below share a single source sample, sequenced in a study of blood T cells in healthy people across ages (dated by TCRdb to about 2015). The library was produced with 5' RACE. Sequencing used an Illumina HiSeq 2500. A second about 7 to 12 cycle PCR used a sample-barcoded 5' primer and a J-beta primer mix. In TCRdb, the public reads were trimmed at Q25 with fastp and aligned with MiXCR, with productive beta chains retained. Rows merge per CDR3 protein into single entries with the most common DNA and genes. The sample includes 1.5 million to 2 million distinct CDR3 sequences, with roughly 32% observed a single time. Over 9% of the sample is in the top ten clones. Sequencing was carried out using blood. The receptor source for this set is a woman between 25 and 40 years old in good health.

The chain couples TRBV2 to TRBJ2-5; tentative D call: TRBD2 (6 bases). V gave up 0 bases and J gave up 6 bases, with 11 bases separating them. The CDR3 totals 14 residues. Per germline, CDR1 SNHLY and CDR2 FYNNEI. The CDR3 DNA sequence: TGTGCCAGCAGTGAAGCGCGAGGAGGGCAGACCCAGTACTTC. Translated: CASSEARGGQTQYF.

This clonotype was recorded a few times. The chain has TRBV9 and TRBJ2-7; a possible D gene is TRBD2 (6 bases). The CDR3 length is 14 residues. Trimming cost V 4 bases and J 2 bases, with 13 bases left between them. Germline V gene lookup returns CDR1 SGDLS and CDR2 YYNGEE. The CDR3 sequence is CASSSGGTAYEQYF. CDR3 DNA: TGTGCCAGCAGCTCCGGAGGGACCGCCTACGAGCAGTACTTC.

About this clonotype: A much larger clonotype is one base distant, so this may be a read error. CDR3 loop: CASSVVNALDTRYF. In DNA, the CDR3 is TGTGCCAGCAGCGTAGTCAACGCCCTGGATACGCGGTATTTT. V is TRBV9 and J is TRBJ2-3, with D unclear. Germline V CDR1 and CDR2: SGDLS, YYNGEE. This CDR3 is built from 14 residues.

This clonotype was counted ten times or more. The chain links TRBV29-1 to TRBJ1-5; TRBD1 is a possible D gene (5 bases). This CDR3 is built from 14 residues. Germline values: CDR1 SQVTM, CDR2 ANQGSEA. Deletions cut 4 bases from V and 2 bases from J, with 12 bases between. DNA of the CDR3: TGCAGCGTTGTGGAGGGGTCTCGCAATCAGCCCCAGCATTTT. Translated: CSVVEGSRNQPQHF.

A few counts support this clonotype. The V gene is TRBV12-3 or TRBV12-4, the J gene TRBJ2-5; 7 bases line up with TRBD2. CDR3 length: 17 amino acids. V lost 3 bases and J lost 5; bases outside the gene matches: 15. The CDR3 sequence: CASSFGLAREWAETQYF. The CDR3 DNA sequence: TGTGCCAGCAGTTTCGGACTGGCGCGGGAGTGGGCGGAGACCCAGTACTTC.

About this clonotype: At one end, the junction sequence differs from germline, possibly due to a read error. The chain links TRBV20-1 to TRBJ2-1, with 13 bases matching TRBD2. CDR3 length equals 16 residues. The germline CDR1 and CDR2 sequences are DFQATT and SNEGSKA (reference sequence). CDR3 loop: CSGGGTSGTPRNERFF. The CDR3 DNA reads TGCAGTGGGGGGGGGACTAGCGGGACCCCGAGGAATGAGCGGTTCTTC.

This clonotype is a singleton in its sample. V is TRBV12-3 or TRBV12-4 and J is TRBJ2-4; TRBD2 aligns across 9 bases. The end of the DNA aligns better with TRBJ2-7, so the J call may be wrong. CDR3 length: 19 amino acids. The CDR3 sequence is CASRRGRFSGGNRPYEQYF. In DNA form, the CDR3 reads TGTGCCAGCAGACGGGGAAGGTTTAGCGGGGGAAACCGTCCCTACGAGCAGTACTTC.

The chain recombines TRBV9 with TRBJ2-1; D may be TRBD1 or TRBD2 (6 bases each). V was trimmed by 0 bases and J by 6 bases, leaving 13 bases between them. The CDR3 runs 15 residues. Germline CDR1 is SGDLS and CDR2 is YYNGEE. The CDR3 bases are TGTGCCAGCAGCGTAGGAGGGGGGCCACCCAATGAGCAGTTCTTC. This codes for CASSVGGGPPNEQFF.

In its sample, this clonotype was seen a few times. V gene TRBV4-2 combines with J gene TRBJ2-7, with 9 bases aligning to TRBD2. CDR1 is LGHNA, CDR2 YNFKEQ, per germline. V lost 4 bases, J lost 6 bases, and 13 bases stayed unmatched. This CDR3 comprises 16 residues. CDR3 region: CASSRRLGTSQSEQYF. The CDR3 bases are TGTGCCAGCAGCCGCCGACTGGGGACTAGCCAAAGCGAGCAGTACTTC.

This clonotype was seen a single time. The chain is built from TRBV29-1 and TRBJ2-5, with D tentatively TRBD1 (5 bases). Matching the DNA end better, TRBJ2-7 makes the J call doubtful. Germline CDR1 SQVTM, CDR2 ANQGSEA. This CDR3 comprises 13 residues. The CDR3 protein is CSVPGSGWDEQYF. CDR3 nucleotide sequence: TGCAGCGTTCCAGGGTCTGGATGGGACGAGCAGTACTTC.

The V and J genes are TRBV7-7 and TRBJ2-5, with D perhaps matching TRBD2 (5 bases). V lost 0 bases to trimming and J lost 5 bases, with 16 bases between them. Germline CDR1 and CDR2: SSHAT and FNYEAQ (reference sequence). The CDR3 runs 16 residues. The CDR3 loop reads CASSLAQTRAGETQYF. The DNA of the CDR3 is TGTGCCAGCAGCTTAGCCCAGACGCGGGCCGGGGAGACCCAGTACTTC. The full variable domain, with the rest looked up from reference TRBV7-7 and TRBJ2-5, is GAGVSQSPRYKVTKRGQDVTLRCDPISSHATLYWYQQALGQGPEFLTYFNYEAQPDKSGLPSDRFSAERPEGSISTLTIQRTEQRDSAMYRCASSLAQTRAGETQYFGPGTRLLVL.

This clonotype was picked up a small number of times. The chain combines TRBV29-1 with TRBJ1-2; D perhaps matches TRBD1 (5 bases). V dropped 5 bases and J dropped 4 bases, with 11 bases sitting between them. The germline V gene encodes CDR1 SQVTM and CDR2 ANQGSEA. The CDR3 sequence is 12 residues long. The CDR3, as DNA: TGCAGCGTTTGGGACGAGACCTATGGCTACACCTTC. It translates to CSVWDETYGYTF.

This clonotype was counted only a few times. The J gene is TRBJ2-1, the V gene TRBV24-1; 9 bases align to TRBD1. The CDR3 totals 17 residues. With V trimmed by 9 bases and J by 2 bases, 13 bases remained unmatched. Germline loops: CDR1 KGHDR, CDR2 SFDVKD. The CDR3 reads CATPQVGRDRAYNEQFF. The CDR3 DNA reads TGTGCCACCCCCCAGGTGGGCCGGGACAGGGCCTACAATGAGCAGTTCTTC.

V and J are TRBV30 and TRBJ1-2; possibly TRBD1 for D (6 bases). Germline CDR1 reads GTSNPN; CDR2 reads SVGIG (reference sequence). This CDR3 has 13 amino acids. Trimming shortened V by 3 bases and J by 8 bases, and 16 bases separated the two germline ends. CDR3 coding DNA: TGTGCCTGGAGCAATTCAGGGGAAGGAGGCTACACCTTC. This gives the protein CAWSNSGEGGYTF.

The chain uses TRBV6-1 and TRBJ2-3, with 7 bases lining up with TRBD1. The CDR3 loop spans 15 amino acids. Germline loops: CDR1 MNHNS, CDR2 SASEGT. Trimming removed 3 bases from V and 1 base from J; junction bases left unmatched: 4. CDR3 bases: TGTGCCAGCAGTGATCGGGACAGCCGCACAGATACGCAGTATTTT. Protein sequence: CASSDRDSRTDTQYF.

The V gene is TRBV2, the J gene TRBJ2-1; D is undetermined. The length of the CDR3 is 12 residues. The germline CDR1 and CDR2 sequences are SNHLY and FYNNEI. With 5 bases removed from V and 10 bases from J, the gap between germline ends came to 12 bases. CDR3 in amino acids: CASSPDPYEQFF. The CDR3 DNA reads as TGTGCCAGCAGTCCTGACCCTTACGAGCAGTTCTTC.

Worth noting for this clonotype: The junction and the germline gene differ at one end; a read error may be behind it. This chain links TRBV7-8 with TRBJ2-3; no clear D. Germline CDR1 SGHVS, CDR2 FQNEAQ. This CDR3 is built from 13 residues. The DNA for the CDR3 is TGTGCCAACAGCCATTATAGCACAGATACGCAGTATTTT. Protein: CANSHYSTDTQYF. Variable domain in full (rest from reference TRBV7-8 and TRBJ2-3): GAGVSQSPRYKVAKRGQDVALRCDPISGHVSLFWYQQALGQGPEFLTYFQNEAQLDKSGLPSDRFFAERPEGSVSTLKIQRTQQEDSAVYLCANSHYSTDTQYFGPGTRLTVL.

This clonotype was picked up a small number of times. The chain couples TRBV3-1 to TRBJ2-7, with 9 bases fitting TRBD1. The CDR3 spans 16 residues. V dropped 4 bases and J dropped 4; count of bases not matched to a gene: 11. Germline assignment: CDR1 LGHDT and CDR2 YNNKEL (reference sequence). The CDR3 DNA follows: TGTGCCAGCAGCCGGGGGCCCGGGACAGGGATTTACGAGCAGTACTTC. Encoded protein: CASSRGPGTGIYEQYF.

This chain uses TRBV27 with TRBJ2-7; no reliable D call. This CDR3 has 10 residues. V lost 7 bases to trimming and J lost 3 bases, with 4 bases between them. The V gene's germline CDR1 is MNHEY and CDR2 SMNVEV (reference sequence). CDR3 protein: CASNIYEQYF. The CDR3 nucleotides read TGTGCCAGCAATATCTACGAGCAGTACTTC.

The chain employs TRBV20-1 and TRBJ2-5; possibly TRBD2 for D (5 bases). The J call may be incorrect, as the DNA end agrees better with TRBJ2-7. The CDR3 contains 16 residues. Germline CDR1 DFQATT, CDR2 SNEGSKA (reference sequence). The CDR3 spells CSARGSGAAEGYEQYF. The CDR3 DNA sequence: TGCAGTGCTAGGGGCAGCGGCGCGGCCGAAGGCTACGAGCAGTACTTC.